This TCR beta chain derives from a study of beta chain features in type 1 diabetes. Study-wide results and caveats: Healthy donors had naive, central memory and Treg TCRB repertoires that appeared less similar than those seen among patients. Patients with Type 1 diabetes showed moderately but significantly shorter TCRB CDR3s in all four CD4+ subsets. There were fewer insertions and more deletions at the VDJ junctions of type 1 diabetes patients.

Every bit of the isolated RNA underwent reverse transcription, so sequencing read expressed TCRB transcripts. About 3.7 million reads on average were seen across naive, central memory and regulatory T cell samples. The protocol was immunoSEQ multiplex PCR, while the TCRdb copy is restricted to in-frame clones and leaves out a portion. Of approximately 160,000 clones in the sample, 10% were seen once. The CDR3 totals 16 residues. The junction had 11 bases not matched to a gene; V was cut back by 3 bases and J by 6 bases. CDR1 and CDR2 (germline): SGHAT, FQNNGV. Staining for CD45RO/CCR7/CD25/CD127/CD95/CD27 allowed sorting of CD4+ naive, central memory, regulatory and stem cell-like memory cells. With regard to this clone: The antigen is undetermined.

The V call is TRBV11-2, the J call TRBJ2-1; TRBD1 matches 7 bases. This clonotype originated in a young man with type 1 diabetes. The sequencing input was central memory CD4+ T cells from blood. In nucleotides, the CDR3 is TGTGCCAGCAGCTTTTCATCCGGGACAGCGGCCAATGAGCAGTTCTTC. Protein sequence: CASSFSSGTAANEQFF.